The next 31 T cell receptor beta chains were all read from a single sample in a study of shared clonotypes between healthy human individuals. CD8 cells regarded as naive lacked CD45RO, were positively chosen for CCR7, and omitted terminally differentiated effector memory CD45RA+ cells. This table comes from immunoSEQ multiplex PCR, and its TCRdb copy is limited to in-frame clones, with some not included. The data show around 2.1 million clones, about 92% seen once. Sample: naive CD8+ T cells from PBMCs. These receptors came from a man between 18 and 35 years old in good health. Some clones in this sample may be carry-over from other donors' samples.

For this clone: In the same sample, other DNA sequences code for this CDR3. V is TRBV28 and J is TRBJ2-7, with a weak D call TRBD2 (5 bases). The V end lost 3 bases, the J end lost 0 bases, and 12 bases lay between the germline ends. CDR3 length equals 15 residues. In germline, CDR1 is MDHEN, CDR2 SYDVKM. Here the CDR3 reads CASSLVSGSSYEQYF. The CDR3 DNA is TGTGCCAGCAGTTTGGTGAGCGGCAGCTCCTACGAGCAGTACTTC.

The chain is built from TRBV27 and TRBJ2-5, with TRBD1 identical over 12 bases. The V segment lost 0 bases and the J segment 3 bases; nucleotides outside the gene matches: 5. The CDR3 loop spans 17 amino acids. Germline values: CDR1 MNHEY, CDR2 SMNVEV (reference sequence). CDR3 region: CASSLSGTGGHEETQYF. The DNA for the CDR3 is TGTGCCAGCAGTTTATCGGGGACAGGGGGCCACGAAGAGACCCAGTACTTC.

The J gene is TRBJ1-1, the V gene TRBV27, with a tentative D call TRBD1 (6 bases). The germline gives CDR1 MNHEY, CDR2 SMNVEV (reference sequence). V lost 2 bases to trimming and J lost 10 bases, with 20 bases between them. The CDR3 covers 15 residues. The CDR3 region is CASSLLAAAGGAAFF. In nucleotides, the CDR3 is TGTGCCAGCAGTTTACTGGCTGCAGCCGGGGGCGCAGCTTTCTTT.

CDR3 DNA: TGTGCCAGCAGCCCCCGGGACAGGGGGCTCGTGAATGAGCAGTTCTTC. Translating it yields CASSPRDRGLVNEQFF. The rearrangement joins TRBV9 to TRBJ2-1; TRBD1 aligns across 12 bases. Germline trimming cut 4 bases from V and 7 bases from J; bases unmatched to any gene: 9. This CDR3 contains 16 residues. The germline V gene has CDR1 SGDLS and CDR2 YYNGEE.

The chain couples TRBV7-8 to TRBJ2-7; 12 bases map to TRBD2. With V trimmed by 5 bases and J by 7 bases, 9 bases remained unmatched. This CDR3 region has 15 residues. Germline CDR1 and CDR2: SGHVS and FQNEAQ. In DNA form, the CDR3 reads TGTGCCAGCAGCCCCCGACTAGCGGGAGAAGGTGAGCAGTACTTC. It specifies CASSPRLAGEGEQYF.

The chain links TRBV19 to TRBJ1-1; weak D call: TRBD1 (5 bases). There are 14 residues in the CDR3. Trimming took 5 bases from V and 0 from J, leaving 10 bases between them. Germline CDR1 and CDR2: LNHDA and SQIVND (reference sequence). CDR3 residues: CASSWRGVNTEAFF. The CDR3 coding sequence is TGTGCCAGTAGTTGGAGGGGCGTGAACACTGAAGCTTTCTTT.

The rearrangement joins TRBV13 to TRBJ2-2; weak D call: TRBD2 (6 bases). In germline, CDR1 is PRHDT, CDR2 FYEKMQ (reference sequence). The CDR3 spans 16 residues. Deletions cut 5 bases from V and 6 bases from J, with 19 bases between. For the CDR3, the DNA is TGTGCCAGCAGCCCCGTCGGGGGTTCGGTGGCCGGGGAGCTGTTTTTT. It translates to CASSPVGGSVAGELFF.

The chain has TRBV5-1 and TRBJ2-5, with TRBD2 matching 10 bases. Germline V gene sequence: CDR1 SGHRS, CDR2 YFSETQ. The trim removed 0 bases at V and 4 bases at J, leaving 6 bases unmatched. CDR3 size: 16 residues. CDR3 region: CASSLGLAGVGETQYF. CDR3 nucleotides: TGCGCCAGCAGCTTGGGGCTAGCGGGAGTTGGAGAGACCCAGTACTTC.

The chain joins TRBV10-1 to TRBJ2-7; 10 bases align to TRBD1. CDR1 and CDR2 from the germline V gene are WNHNN and SYGVQD (reference sequence). The CDR3 has 14 amino acids. V lost 7 bases, J lost 6 bases, and 9 bases stayed unmatched. The CDR3 spells CASNYRDRGCEQYF. The CDR3 region has the DNA TGCGCCAGCAACTACCGGGACAGGGGTTGCGAGCAGTACTTC.

V and J are TRBV12-5 and TRBJ1-1; unclear D gene. The CDR3 extends over 12 amino acids. Germline V lookup: CDR1 LGHNT, CDR2 FRNRAP. V shed 6 bases and J shed 5 bases, with 10 bases lying between them. The CDR3 coding sequence is TGTGCTAGTGGAATGGGATATACTGAAGCTTTCTTT. Translation gives CASGMGYTEAFF.

This sequence joins TRBV7-9 and TRBJ2-3; D ambiguous. V was trimmed by 3 bases and J by 0 bases, leaving 10 bases between them. This CDR3 comprises 15 residues. Germline V gives CDR1 SEHNR, CDR2 FQNEAQ (reference sequence). The CDR3 DNA is TGTGCCAGCAGCTTTAACGTCCCAAGCACAGATACGCAGTATTTT. Amino acid sequence: CASSFNVPSTDTQYF.

This rearrangement joins TRBV4-1 to TRBJ2-3; D is unclear. Looked up from germline, CDR1 is MGHRA and CDR2 is YSYEKL. Trimming left V 0 bases short and J 0 bases short, with 13 bases between. This CDR3 spans 17 amino acids. DNA for the CDR3: TGCGCCAGCAGCCAAGAGGCATTCGGCCCTAGCACAGATACGCAGTATTTT. As protein: CASSQEAFGPSTDTQYF.

In its sample, this clone was seen a few times. The genes are TRBV29-1 and TRBJ1-2; D unclear. This CDR3 is 11 amino acids long. CDR1 and CDR2 from the germline V gene are SQVTM and ANQGSEA. V dropped 5 bases and J dropped 7 bases, with 11 bases sitting between them. CDR3 nucleotide sequence: TGCAGCGTTCAGTGGAGGGCTGGCTACACCTTC. Translating it yields CSVQWRAGYTF.

V gene TRBV27 combines with J gene TRBJ2-1; D is unclear. V was trimmed by 3 bases and J by 7 bases, leaving 22 bases between them. The CDR3 length is 17 residues. Germline CDR1 and CDR2: MNHEY and SMNVEV (reference sequence). The CDR3 here is CASSFPNRIRPINEQFF. As DNA, the CDR3 is TGTGCCAGCAGTTTTCCCAATCGAATACGTCCCATAAATGAGCAGTTCTTC.

This clone was seen just once. V usage is TRBV18 and J usage is TRBJ2-1; a possible D gene is TRBD2 (7 bases). The CDR3 contains 15 residues. The V gene's germline CDR1 is KGHSH and CDR2 LQKENI. The ends were cut back, 2 bases at V and 4 bases at J, with 12 bases in the middle. The CDR3 DNA sequence: TGTGCCAGCTCACCAGGAGCGGGGACATACAATGAGCAGTTCTTC. Translated, it gives CASSPGAGTYNEQFF.

This clone appeared once. J is TRBJ2-7 and V is TRBV11-2; D possibly matches TRBD1 or TRBD2 (5 bases each). The CDR3 spans 13 residues. With 5 bases removed from V and 6 bases from J, the gap between germline ends came to 14 bases. CDR1 and CDR2 from the germline V gene are SGHAT and FQNNGV. As DNA, the CDR3 is TGTGCCAGCAGCGTGGGACCGCCCCTCGAGCAGTACTTC. It yields the protein CASSVGPPLEQYF.

The chain combines TRBV28 with TRBJ2-7; 10 nucleotides line up with TRBD2. Germline values: CDR1 MDHEN, CDR2 SYDVKM. The junction had 7 bases not matched to a gene; V was cut back by 3 bases and J by 2 bases. The CDR3 runs 16 residues. The CDR3 protein is CASSFPGLAATYEQYF. The CDR3 DNA sequence: TGTGCCAGCAGTTTCCCCGGACTAGCGGCGACCTACGAGCAGTACTTC.

As to this clone: The sample contains more than one DNA sequence encoding this CDR3. This rearrangement joins TRBV9 to TRBJ2-7; 7 bases match TRBD1. V lost 5 bases and J lost 2; bases outside the gene matches: 7. Per germline, CDR1 SGDLS and CDR2 YYNGEE. This CDR3 spans 14 amino acids. The chain's CDR3 is CASSPQGLAYEQYF. CDR3 bases: TGTGCCAGCAGTCCACAGGGGTTGGCCTACGAGCAGTACTTC.

The chain joins TRBV9 to TRBJ2-1, with 7 bases identical to TRBD1. Germline V gene data show CDR1 as SGDLS and CDR2 as YYNGEE. This CDR3 spans 14 amino acids. V trimming: 3 bases; J trimming: 1 base; junction bases outside the gene matches: 1. The CDR3 reads CASSADRSYNEQFF. The CDR3 nucleotides read TGTGCCAGCAGCGCGGACAGGTCCTACAATGAGCAGTTCTTC.

As DNA, the CDR3 is TGTGCCAGCAGTTACTCGAGACCGGGACTAGCGGGTGGGAAGTACCAAGAGACCCAGTACTTC. This sequence encodes CASSYSRPGLAGGKYQETQYF. The J gene is TRBJ2-5, the V gene TRBV6-7; 12 nucleotides match TRBD2. TRBV6-7 is an open reading frame, and its role is uncertain. V was clipped by 0 bases and J by 0 bases; unmatched bases: 14. The CDR3 is 21 amino acids.

The chain joins TRBV9 to TRBJ2-6; no reliable D call. CDR3 length equals 14 residues. V was clipped by 1 base and J by 3 bases, with 5 bases between them. Germline lookup yields CDR1 SGDLS and CDR2 YYNGEE. The CDR3 sequence: CASSVTGGANVLTF. CDR3 coding DNA: TGTGCCAGCAGCGTAACCGGTGGGGCCAACGTCCTGACTTTC.

J is TRBJ2-7 and V is TRBV16; the D call may be TRBD1 or TRBD2 (5 bases each). The CDR3 length is 14 residues. The ends were cut back, 7 bases at V and 1 base at J, with 14 bases in the middle. CDR1 and CDR2 (germline): KGHSY, FQNENV. The CDR3 coding sequence is TGTGCCAGCACCCAGAGGGACGGTTCCTACGAGCAGTACTTC. Encoded protein: CASTQRDGSYEQYF.

V and J are TRBV21-1 and TRBJ2-7. TRBV21-1 is labeled a pseudogene. There are 17 residues in the CDR3. CDR3 in amino acids: CASSKEGRAGKFYEQYF. CDR3 nucleotides: TGTGCCAGCAGCAAAGAAGGCCGGGCAGGTAAATTCTACGAGCAGTACTTC.

The chain employs TRBV11-2 and TRBJ2-3, with a weak D call TRBD1 (6 bases). The CDR3 covers 15 residues. Trimming removed 1 base from V and 2 bases from J, with 10 bases in between. Germline V lookup: CDR1 SGHAT, CDR2 FQNNGV. CDR3 DNA: TGTGCCAGCAGCTTAGTTTCGGGACACACAGATACGCAGTATTTT. Translating gives CASSLVSGHTDTQYF.

CDR3 protein: CASSSPPTGSLTPYEQYF. CDR3 coding DNA: TGTGCCAGCAGCTCCCCCCCCACAGGTTCTCTAACCCCCTACGAGCAGTACTTC. J is TRBJ2-7 and V is TRBV7-9, with D perhaps TRBD1 (5 bases). Trimming cost V 4 bases and J 2 bases, with 24 bases left between them. Germline V gene data show CDR1 as SEHNR and CDR2 as FQNEAQ (reference sequence). This CDR3 spans 18 amino acids. The full variable domain, in which reference TRBV7-9 and TRBJ2-7 provide the parts outside the CDR3, is DTGVSQNPRHKITKRGQNVTFRCDPISEHNRLYWYRQTLGQGPEFLTYFQNEAQLEKSRLLSDRFSAERPKGSFSTLEIQRTEQGDSAMYLCASSSPPTGSLTPYEQYFGPGTRLTVT.

This rearrangement joins TRBV28 to TRBJ2-2; D is undetermined. Trimming cost V 7 bases and J 2 bases, with 11 bases left between them. This CDR3 comprises 14 residues. Germline values: CDR1 MDHEN, CDR2 SYDVKM. CDR3 coding DNA: TGTGCCAGCAATCGTGCCTTAAACACCGGGGAGCTGTTTTTT. Protein product: CASNRALNTGELFF.

The V call is TRBV28, the J call TRBJ1-2; D is unresolved. Germline assignment: CDR1 MDHEN and CDR2 SYDVKM. Trimming took 5 bases from V and 6 from J, leaving 10 bases between them. CDR3 size: 12 residues. The DNA for the CDR3 is TGTGCCAGCAGTCCCCCAACCCATGGCTACACCTTC. It yields the protein CASSPPTHGYTF.

About this clone: Within the sample, other DNA sequences also encode this same CDR3. The chain is built from TRBV28 and TRBJ1-2, with D perhaps TRBD1 (6 bases). Germline V gene lookup returns CDR1 MDHEN and CDR2 SYDVKM. V was clipped by 2 bases and J by 8 bases, with 15 bases between them. CDR3 length: 14 amino acids. The CDR3 spells CASSLRGGGDGYTF. The CDR3, as DNA: TGTGCCAGCAGTTTAAGGGGGGGAGGAGACGGCTACACCTTC.

V usage is TRBV27 and J usage is TRBJ2-2; D might be TRBD2 (5 bases). Trimming removed 5 bases at V and 6 bases at J, with 13 bases between. In germline, CDR1 is MNHEY, CDR2 SMNVEV (reference sequence). The CDR3 runs to 14 residues. The CDR3 loop reads CASSRSGYAGELFF. CDR3 nucleotides: TGTGCCAGCAGTAGGTCGGGGTACGCCGGGGAGCTGTTTTTT.

The chain carries TRBV11-3 and TRBJ2-3, with unresolved D. This CDR3 comprises 14 residues. Germline loops: CDR1 SGHNT, CDR2 YENEEA. V lost 4 bases, J lost 1 base, and 9 bases lay in between. The CDR3 DNA follows: TGTGCCAGCAGCTCGGGCCGGGGCACAGATACGCAGTATTTT. Encoded protein: CASSSGRGTDTQYF.

As concerns this clone: Other DNA sequences in this sample translate to the same CDR3. The chain links TRBV5-6 to TRBJ2-7; 11 bases fit TRBD1. The CDR3 loop spans 14 amino acids. Germline assignment: CDR1 SGHDT and CDR2 YYEEEE. After removal of 5 bases from V and 4 bases from J, the junction contained 5 bases not matched to a gene. CDR3 sequence (DNA): TGTGCCAGCAGTCCCGGACAGGGGGCTTACGAGCAGTACTTC. Its translation is CASSPGQGAYEQYF.